The text below deals with one T cell receptor beta chain. The ends lost 6 bases at V and 0 bases at J; junction bases unmatched: 5. The germline CDR1 and CDR2 sequences are SGHAT and FQNNGV. CDR3 length equals 15 residues. The data were taken from a study of blood T cell repertoires in COVID-19. Study-wide context: Samples representing acute and convalescent COVID-19 were sourced from the United States, Italy and Spain. The analysed material was cDNA or gDNA that came from T cells, B-cell-depleted T cells, or PBMCs.

In the original processing: Counts of nucleated cells, estimated from reference gene primer amplification, were obtained. Libraries were prepared by immunoSEQ multiplex PCR; TCRdb keeps only in-frame clonotypes and omits some of them. V and J calls and clone size are as listed in that table; D and trimming were resolved from the DNA. This table has some 220,000 clones, 85% appearing once. The sequenced sample was peripheral blood. This chain links TRBV11-2 with TRBJ2-1; 7 positions agree with TRBD2. The clonotype was recovered from a woman aged 55-69 years with active or convalescent COVID-19. The CDR3 protein is CASRLASSSYNEQFF. In DNA, the CDR3 is TGTGCCAGCAGACTAGCGTCGAGCTCCTACAATGAGCAGTTCTTC.